A single sample is the source of the 22 T cell receptor beta chains below, sequenced in a study of blood T cell repertoires in COVID-19. The method was immunoSEQ multiplex PCR; TCRdb's version includes in-frame clones alone and lacks a portion of them. The sample yields a few hundred thousand clones, roughly 90% seen once. The sample taken for sequencing was peripheral blood. These receptors were obtained from a man aged 35-49 years with acute or convalescent COVID-19.

For the CDR3, the DNA is TGTGCCAGCAGCTATTGGGCAGGGGGCGGTCAGCCCCAGCATTTT. Amino acid sequence: CASSYWAGGGQPQHF. V is TRBV7-2 and J is TRBJ1-5; 8 bases line up with TRBD1. The CDR3 covers 15 residues. Germline assignment: CDR1 SGHTA and CDR2 FQGNSA. The ends lost 4 bases at V and 6 bases at J; junction bases unmatched: 8.

This clone was found once. The junction departs from germline at one end; a sequencing error may be responsible. This chain joins TRBV7-7 and TRBJ1-6, with unresolved D. Germline V gene lookup returns CDR1 SSHAT and CDR2 FNYEAQ (reference sequence). The CDR3 contains 13 residues. The CDR3 region is CASSLGRGSPLHF. The CDR3 DNA is TGTGCTAGCAGCTTAGGGCGGGGTTCACCCCTCCACTTT. Variable domain in full (rest from reference TRBV7-7 and TRBJ1-6): GAGVSQSPRYKVTKRGQDVTLRCDPISSHATLYWYQQALGQGPEFLTYFNYEAQPDKSGLPSDRFSAERPEGSISTLTIQRTEQRDSAMYRCASSLGRGSPLHFGNGTRLTVT.

This chain uses TRBV23-1 with TRBJ2-6; D may be TRBD2 (5 bases). TRBV23-1 is classed as an ORF, of uncertain function. Trimming took 0 bases from V and 2 from J, leaving 17 bases between them. The CDR3 has 19 amino acids. For the CDR3, the DNA is TGCGCCAGCAGTCAATCGGACCGTCGCGGGTCTACTGGGGCCAACGTCCTGACTTTC. It is translated as CASSQSDRRGSTGANVLTF.

The chain employs TRBV6-2 or TRBV6-3 and TRBJ1-5, with D possibly TRBD1 on 6 matching bases. V was clipped by 6 bases and J by 4 bases, with 19 bases between them. Germline CDR1 reads MNHEY; CDR2 reads SVGEGT. This CDR3 spans 16 amino acids. The DNA of the CDR3 is TGTGCCAGCAGCCCTAGACAGGTCCGTCATAATCAGCCCCAGCATTTT. The encoded protein is CASSPRQVRHNQPQHF.

This clone was counted a few times. As DNA, the CDR3 is TGTGCCAGCAGCCAAGTAGCGGGAGGGCCGTGGTACTTC. This codes for CASSQVAGGPWYF. The chain links TRBV7-9 to TRBJ2-7; the match to TRBD2 covers 11 bases. The CDR3 is made up of 13 amino acids. Per germline, CDR1 SEHNR and CDR2 FQNEAQ (reference sequence). V lost 5 bases to trimming and J lost 12 bases; unmatched junction nucleotides: 9.

The J gene is TRBJ2-1, the V gene TRBV10-2; 12 positions agree with TRBD2. The CDR3 extends over 15 amino acids. With 6 bases clipped from V and 6 bases from J, the junction kept 6 bases outside the gene matches. Germline CDR1 reads WSHSY; CDR2 reads SAAADI. The CDR3 DNA reads TGCGCCAGCAGCCGACTAGCGGGAGAAGGCAATGAGCAGTTCTTC. It yields the protein CASSRLAGEGNEQFF.

This sequence joins TRBV28 and TRBJ2-2; a weak D match, TRBD2 (7 bases). The CDR3 runs 14 residues. The V end lost 6 bases, the J end lost 7 bases, and 15 bases lay between the germline ends. Germline V CDR1 and CDR2: MDHEN, SYDVKM. The CDR3 bases are TGTGCCAGCAGAGGGGGGGCGTGGGTCGGGGAGCTGTTTTTT. It yields the protein CASRGGAWVGELFF.

The chain is built from TRBV5-4 and TRBJ1-1, with TRBD1 matching 8 bases. The germline V gene encodes CDR1 SGHNT and CDR2 YYREEE (reference sequence). V was pared by 3 bases and J by 0 bases, with 4 bases of the junction left unmatched. The CDR3 runs to 15 residues. The CDR3 DNA follows: TGTGCCAGCAGCTGGGGGACAGGCATGAACACTGAAGCTTTCTTT. Residues: CASSWGTGMNTEAFF.

V and J are TRBV4-1 and TRBJ2-3; 8 nucleotides match TRBD1. V gave up 4 bases and J gave up 4 bases; unmatched junction bases: 10. The CDR3 is made up of 16 amino acids. CDR1 MGHRA and CDR2 YSYEKL come from the germline V gene. CDR3 residues: CASSPRTGSTADTQYF. CDR3 bases: TGCGCCAGCAGCCCGAGGACAGGGAGCACCGCAGATACGCAGTATTTT.

This chain links TRBV28 with TRBJ1-2, with 7 bases aligning to TRBD1. Germline CDR1 and CDR2: MDHEN and SYDVKM. V dropped 6 bases and J dropped 5; count of bases not matched to a gene: 9. The CDR3 loop spans 14 amino acids. CDR3 nucleotide sequence: TGTGCCAGCAGGGACGGGGGACAGAGATATGGCTACACCTTC. This sequence encodes CASRDGGQRYGYTF.

The CDR3 DNA sequence: TGTGCCAGCAGCGTATACAGGGATAACTATGGCTACACCTTC. Translation: CASSVYRDNYGYTF. The chain combines TRBV13 with TRBJ1-2, with D tentatively TRBD1 (6 bases). The ends were cut back, 5 bases at V and 1 base at J, with 11 bases in the middle. The CDR3 has 14 amino acids. CDR1 and CDR2 (germline): PRHDT, FYEKMQ (reference sequence).

V gene TRBV19 combines with J gene TRBJ2-1; maybe TRBD1 (5 bases). V lost 4 bases and J lost 0, with 13 bases in between. Germline-derived CDR1 and CDR2 are LNHDA and SQIVND (reference sequence). CDR3 size: 16 residues. CDR3 DNA sequence: TGTGCCAGTAGTAATGCGACAGCAAGCTCCTACAATGAGCAGTTCTTC. It translates to CASSNATASSYNEQFF.

V usage is TRBV27 and J usage is TRBJ2-3; possibly TRBD1 for D (6 bases). CDR3 length equals 15 residues. V dropped 5 bases and J dropped 2 bases, with 14 bases sitting between them. In germline, CDR1 is MNHEY, CDR2 SMNVEV (reference sequence). The CDR3 is CASSPDRPVTDTQYF. Here the CDR3 DNA reads TGTGCCAGCAGTCCGGACAGACCAGTCACAGATACGCAGTATTTT.

The gene calls are TRBV19 and TRBJ1-5; D not certain. The ends were cut back, 4 bases at V and 6 bases at J, with 10 bases in the middle. The CDR3 is 13 residues long. Germline loops: CDR1 LNHDA, CDR2 SQIVND (reference sequence). The CDR3 region is CASSTISRQPQHF. In DNA, the CDR3 is TGTGCCAGTAGTACTATTTCGCGTCAGCCCCAGCATTTT.

CDR3 sequence: CASSRGMRLETQYF. CDR3 sequence (DNA): TGTGCCAGCAGCAGGGGGATGAGGTTGGAGACCCAGTACTTC. The rearrangement uses TRBV7-2 and TRBJ2-5; D is perhaps TRBD1 (6 bases). Germline V gives CDR1 SGHTA, CDR2 FQGNSA. V was trimmed by 5 bases and J by 5 bases, leaving 15 bases between them. The CDR3 runs 14 residues.

V is TRBV7-2 and J is TRBJ2-1; D is perhaps TRBD1 (6 bases). The CDR3 has 14 amino acids. CDR1 is SGHTA, CDR2 FQGNSA, per germline. Trimming removed 1 base at V and 7 bases at J, with 11 bases between. The CDR3: CASSLGPGVNEQFF. CDR3 coding DNA: TGTGCCAGCAGCTTAGGCCCAGGGGTGAATGAGCAGTTCTTC.

The CDR3 DNA reads TGTGCCAGCGTAACAGCCAAGGAAGAGACCCAGTACTTC. Protein: CASVTAKEETQYF. This rearrangement joins TRBV2 to TRBJ2-5; unclear D gene. There are 13 residues in the CDR3. Per the germline V gene, CDR1 is SNHLY and CDR2 is FYNNEI. Trimming shortened V by 8 bases and J by 3 bases, and 13 bases separated the two germline ends.

This chain uses TRBV28 with TRBJ1-5, with D perhaps matching TRBD1 (6 bases). The CDR3 is made up of 16 amino acids. The V gene lost 6 bases and the J gene lost 2 bases, with 17 bases spanning the gap. Germline CDR1 and CDR2: MDHEN and SYDVKM. CDR3 loop: CASSPGWDKGNQPQHF. CDR3 nucleotides: TGTGCCAGCAGCCCAGGTTGGGACAAGGGCAATCAGCCCCAGCATTTT.

This clone was picked up a small number of times. The gene calls are TRBV5-1 and TRBJ2-2, with D perhaps matching TRBD2 (7 bases). CDR1 and CDR2 (germline): SGHRS, YFSETQ. The length of the CDR3 is 18 residues. V shed 0 bases and J shed 2 bases, with 17 bases lying between them. The CDR3 reads CASSLAPAGALNTGELFF. Written as DNA, the CDR3 is TGCGCCAGCAGCTTGGCCCCCGCGGGGGCTCTAAACACCGGGGAGCTGTTTTTT.

The rearrangement links TRBV5-6 to TRBJ2-7; 7 nucleotides match TRBD2. With 0 bases clipped from V and 3 bases from J, the junction kept 3 bases outside the gene matches. The CDR3 totals 14 residues. Germline CDR1 reads SGHDT; CDR2 reads YYEEEE. CDR3 nucleotides: TGTGCCAGCAGCTTGGCTTCGGGAGGCTACGAGCAGTACTTC. Protein product: CASSLASGGYEQYF.

This chain joins TRBV5-1 and TRBJ2-1; maybe TRBD2 (5 bases). Germline V gene sequence: CDR1 SGHRS, CDR2 YFSETQ. The CDR3 consists of 13 residues. V lost 6 bases to trimming and J lost 7 bases, with 14 bases between them. The CDR3 region has the DNA TGCGCCAGCACGTCGAACTGGAGGAATGAGCAGTTCTTC. Translation: CASTSNWRNEQFF.

The gene calls are TRBV6-5 and TRBJ1-2; 10 bases agree with TRBD1. Germline lookup yields CDR1 MNHEY and CDR2 SVGAGI. Trimming cost V 8 bases and J 9 bases; bases outside gene matches: 12. The CDR3 contains 14 residues. CDR3 sequence (DNA): TGTGCCAGCTCGAGCCCGGGACAGGGGAATAGCTACACCTTC. Amino acid sequence: CASSSPGQGNSYTF.